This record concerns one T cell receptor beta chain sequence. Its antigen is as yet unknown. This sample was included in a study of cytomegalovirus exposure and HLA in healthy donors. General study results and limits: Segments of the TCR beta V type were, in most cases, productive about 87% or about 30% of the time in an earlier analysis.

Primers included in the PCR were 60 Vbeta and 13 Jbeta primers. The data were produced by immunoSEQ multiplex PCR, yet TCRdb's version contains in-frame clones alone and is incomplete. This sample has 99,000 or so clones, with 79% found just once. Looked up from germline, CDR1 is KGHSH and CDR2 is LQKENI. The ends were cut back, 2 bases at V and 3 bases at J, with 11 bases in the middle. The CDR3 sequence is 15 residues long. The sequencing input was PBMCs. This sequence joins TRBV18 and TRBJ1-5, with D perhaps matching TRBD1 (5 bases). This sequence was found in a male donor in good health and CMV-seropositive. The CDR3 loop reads CASSPGAGVNQPQHF. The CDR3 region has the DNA TGTGCCAGCTCACCAGGGGCGGGGGTCAATCAGCCCCAGCATTTT.